The clone carrying this T cell receptor (beta chain) was seen more than once but under ten times. This sample is part of a study of T cell changes during pregnancy in multiple sclerosis. Data came from immunoSEQ multiplex PCR; TCRdb stores just in-frame clones and leaves some out. The sample records some 40,000 clones, roughly nine tenths being singletons. There are 14 residues in the CDR3. Trimming cost V 4 bases and J 6 bases, with 13 bases left between them. Germline CDR1 and CDR2: MGHRA and YSYEKL. The chain recombines TRBV4-1 with TRBJ1-5; TRBD1 is a possible D gene (6 bases). This TCR was recovered from a female donor with multiple sclerosis, enrolled in a pregnancy study. This material consisted of CD4+ T cells from peripheral blood mononuclear cells, taken in the third trimester of pregnancy. The CDR3 reads CASSPQGSRQPQHF. The CDR3 DNA is TGCGCCAGCAGCCCACAGGGCTCGCGTCAGCCCCAGCATTTT.